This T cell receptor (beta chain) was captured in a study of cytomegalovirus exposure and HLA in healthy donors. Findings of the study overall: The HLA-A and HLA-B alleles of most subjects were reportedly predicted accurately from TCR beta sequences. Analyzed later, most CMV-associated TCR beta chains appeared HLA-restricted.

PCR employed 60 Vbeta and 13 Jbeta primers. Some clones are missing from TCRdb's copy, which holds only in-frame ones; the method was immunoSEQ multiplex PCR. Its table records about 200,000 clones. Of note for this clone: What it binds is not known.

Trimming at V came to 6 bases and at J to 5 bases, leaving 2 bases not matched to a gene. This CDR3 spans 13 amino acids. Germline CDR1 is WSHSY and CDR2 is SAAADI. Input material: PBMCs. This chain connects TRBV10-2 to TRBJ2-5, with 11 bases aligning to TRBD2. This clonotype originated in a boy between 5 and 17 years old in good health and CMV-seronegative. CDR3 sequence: CASRLAGVETQYF. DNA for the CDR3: TGCGCCAGCAGACTAGCGGGGGTGGAGACCCAGTACTTC.